This T cell receptor beta chain came from a study of graft-versus-host responses after intestinal transplantation. Overall study context: Recipients had transplants, and these were multivisceral, liver-intestinal, or isolated intestinal.

As concerns this clone: Its antigen is as yet unknown.

Sequencing was performed with immunoSEQ multiplex PCR; in TCRdb, only in-frame clones are kept and a portion is missing. The sample gives about 97,000 clones, more than 80% of which show up once; approximately 16% is in the top ten. Deletions cut 5 bases from V and 5 bases from J, with 12 bases between. The germline V gene has CDR1 SEHNR and CDR2 FQNEAQ (reference sequence). The CDR3 is made up of 13 amino acids. General study points: Recipient marrow harbored GvH clones, some of which surfaced first in ileum or blood. After transplant, early declines in HvG clones were associated with peak levels of circulating GvH clones.

The input for sequencing was PBMCs, taken approximately 470 days after intestinal transplant. V is TRBV7-9 and J is TRBJ2-5, with unresolved D. The TCR comes from a human patient who received an intestinal transplant, so some T cells may come from the graft donor. Here the CDR3 reads CASSPPHAETQYF. The CDR3 DNA reads as TGTGCCAGCAGCCCCCCCCACGCGGAGACCCAGTACTTC.